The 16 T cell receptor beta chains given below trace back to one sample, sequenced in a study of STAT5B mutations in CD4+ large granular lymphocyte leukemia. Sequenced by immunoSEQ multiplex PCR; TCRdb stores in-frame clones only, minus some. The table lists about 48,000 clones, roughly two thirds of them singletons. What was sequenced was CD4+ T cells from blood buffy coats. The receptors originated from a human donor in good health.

The CDR3 here is CAISWDQHTGELFF. CDR3 DNA sequence: TGTGCCATCAGTTGGGACCAACACACCGGGGAGCTGTTTTTT. This sequence joins TRBV10-3 and TRBJ2-2; D is perhaps TRBD1 or TRBD2 (5 bases each). Germline V gene data show CDR1 as ENHRY and CDR2 as SYGVKD. V dropped 5 bases and J dropped 3 bases, with 10 bases sitting between them. This CDR3 contains 14 residues.

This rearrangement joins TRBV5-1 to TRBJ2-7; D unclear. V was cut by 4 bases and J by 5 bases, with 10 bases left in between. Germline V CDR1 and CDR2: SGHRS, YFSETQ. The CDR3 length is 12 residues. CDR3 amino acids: CASSADIHEQYF. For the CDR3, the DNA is TGCGCCAGCAGCGCTGACATCCACGAGCAGTACTTC.

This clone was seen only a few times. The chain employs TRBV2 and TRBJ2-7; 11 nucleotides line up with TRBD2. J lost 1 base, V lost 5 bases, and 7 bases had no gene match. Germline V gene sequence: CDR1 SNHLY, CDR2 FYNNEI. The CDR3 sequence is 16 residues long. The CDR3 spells CASSFMTSGESYEQYF. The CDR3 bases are TGTGCCAGCAGTTTCATGACTAGCGGGGAATCCTACGAGCAGTACTTC.

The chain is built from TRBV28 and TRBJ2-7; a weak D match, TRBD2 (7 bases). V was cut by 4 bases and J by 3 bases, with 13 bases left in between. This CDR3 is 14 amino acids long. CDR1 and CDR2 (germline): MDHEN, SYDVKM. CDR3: CASSSGGSLYEQYV. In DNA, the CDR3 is TGTGCCAGCAGTTCGGGGGGCTCCCTCTACGAGCAGTACGTC.

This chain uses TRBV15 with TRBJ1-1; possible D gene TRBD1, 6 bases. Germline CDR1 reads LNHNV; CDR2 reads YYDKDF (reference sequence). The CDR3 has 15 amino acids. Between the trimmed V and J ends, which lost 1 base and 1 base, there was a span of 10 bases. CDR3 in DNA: TGTGCCACCAGCAGAGTGACAGGCGGGAACACTGAAGCTTTCTTT. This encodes CATSRVTGGNTEAFF.

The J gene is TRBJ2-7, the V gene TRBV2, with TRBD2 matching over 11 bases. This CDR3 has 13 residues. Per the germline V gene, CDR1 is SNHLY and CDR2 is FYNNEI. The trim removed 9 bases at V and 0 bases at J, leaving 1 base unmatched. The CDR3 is CARGTSGSYEQYF. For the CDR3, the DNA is TGTGCCAGGGGGACTAGCGGCTCCTACGAGCAGTACTTC.

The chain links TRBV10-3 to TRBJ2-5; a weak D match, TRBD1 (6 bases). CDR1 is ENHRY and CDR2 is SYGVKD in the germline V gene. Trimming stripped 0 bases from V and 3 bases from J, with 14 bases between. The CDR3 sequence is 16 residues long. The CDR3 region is CAISESRTVEKETQYF. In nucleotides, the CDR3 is TGTGCCATCAGTGAGTCCAGGACAGTAGAAAAAGAGACCCAGTACTTC.

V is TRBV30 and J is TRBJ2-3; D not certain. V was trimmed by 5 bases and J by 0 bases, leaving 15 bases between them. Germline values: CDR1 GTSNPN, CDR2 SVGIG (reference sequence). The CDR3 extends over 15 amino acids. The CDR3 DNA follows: TGTGCCTGGGCCCTATGGGGATCTAGCACAGATACGCAGTATTTT. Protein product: CAWALWGSSTDTQYF.

CDR3 nucleotides: TGTGCCAGCAGTTTGAGGGGACAGGGAGACTATAGCAATCAGCCCCAGCATTTT. Amino acids: CASSLRGQGDYSNQPQHF. The V gene is TRBV28, the J gene TRBJ1-5; TRBD1 agrees at 9 bases. The CDR3 runs 18 residues. The germline CDR1 and CDR2 sequences are MDHEN and SYDVKM. J was trimmed by 0 bases and V by 3 bases; bases with no gene match: 9.

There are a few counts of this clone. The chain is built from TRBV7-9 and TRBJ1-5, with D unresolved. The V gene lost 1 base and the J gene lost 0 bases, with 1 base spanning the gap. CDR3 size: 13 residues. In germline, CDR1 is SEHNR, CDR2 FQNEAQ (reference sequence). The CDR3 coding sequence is TGTGCCAGCAGCTTAGATAGCAATCAGCCCCAGCATTTT. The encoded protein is CASSLDSNQPQHF. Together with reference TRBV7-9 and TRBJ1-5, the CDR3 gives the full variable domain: DTGVSQNPRHKITKRGQNVTFRCDPISEHNRLYWYRQTLGQGPEFLTYFQNEAQLEKSRLLSDRFSAERPKGSFSTLEIQRTEQGDSAMYLCASSLDSNQPQHFGDGTRLSIL.

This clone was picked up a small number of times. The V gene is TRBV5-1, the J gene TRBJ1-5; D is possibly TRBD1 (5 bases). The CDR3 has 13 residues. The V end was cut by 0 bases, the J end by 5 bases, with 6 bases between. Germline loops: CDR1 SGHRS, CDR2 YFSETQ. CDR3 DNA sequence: TGCGCCAGCAGCTTGGCGGGGGATCAGCCCCAGCATTTT. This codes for CASSLAGDQPQHF.

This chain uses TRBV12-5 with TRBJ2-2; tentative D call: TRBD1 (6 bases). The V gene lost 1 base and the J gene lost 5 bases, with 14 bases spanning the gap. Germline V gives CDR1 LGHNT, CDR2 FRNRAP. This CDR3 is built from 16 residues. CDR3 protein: CASGLGVLQGTGELFF. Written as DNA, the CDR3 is TGTGCTAGTGGTTTGGGCGTGCTGCAGGGGACCGGGGAGCTGTTTTTT.

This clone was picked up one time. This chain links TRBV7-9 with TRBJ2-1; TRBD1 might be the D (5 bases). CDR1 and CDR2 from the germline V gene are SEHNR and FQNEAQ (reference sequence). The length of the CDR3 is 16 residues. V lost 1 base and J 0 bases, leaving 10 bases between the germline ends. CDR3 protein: CASSLGQMSSYNEQFF. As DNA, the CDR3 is TGTGCCAGCAGCTTAGGACAGATGAGCTCCTACAATGAGCAGTTCTTC.

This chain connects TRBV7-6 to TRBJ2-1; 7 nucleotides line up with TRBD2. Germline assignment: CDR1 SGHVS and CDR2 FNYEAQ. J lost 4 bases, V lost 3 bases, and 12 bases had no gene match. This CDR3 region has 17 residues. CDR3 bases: TGTGCCAGCAGCTTTAGAACCGGGACTAACTCATACAATGAGCAGTTCTTC. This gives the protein CASSFRTGTNSYNEQFF.

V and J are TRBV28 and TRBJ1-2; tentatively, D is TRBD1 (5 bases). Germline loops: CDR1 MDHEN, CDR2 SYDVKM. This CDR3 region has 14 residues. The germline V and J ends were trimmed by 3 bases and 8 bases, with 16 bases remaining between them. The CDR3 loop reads CASSFGGVSGGYTF. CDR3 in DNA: TGTGCCAGCAGTTTCGGAGGGGTGAGCGGCGGCTACACCTTC.

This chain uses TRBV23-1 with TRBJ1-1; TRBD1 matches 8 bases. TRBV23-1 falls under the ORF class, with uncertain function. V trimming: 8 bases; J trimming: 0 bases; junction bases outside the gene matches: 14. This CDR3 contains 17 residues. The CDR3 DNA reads TGCGCCAGCTGTCCGTTTCGGACAGGGTTTCTGAACACTGAAGCTTTCTTT. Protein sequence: CASCPFRTGFLNTEAFF.